This passage covers 15 T cell receptor beta chains from one sample sequenced in a study of shared clonotypes between healthy human individuals. Repertoires were generated with immunoSEQ multiplex PCR, while TCRdb's copy carries only in-frame clones and drops some. The sample records over 2 million clones, approximately 94% being singletons. Naive CD8 cells comprised CD45RO-negative, CCR7-positively selected cells, excluding terminally differentiated effector memory CD45RA+ cells. The sample was naive CD8+ T cells sorted from blood. Source of these receptors: a man aged 18 to 29 in good health.

The genes are TRBV7-9 and TRBJ1-3; maybe TRBD1 (6 bases). The CDR3 runs to 16 residues. The V and J ends lost 5 bases and 0 bases respectively, with 14 bases between them. Germline V gene sequence: CDR1 SEHNR, CDR2 FQNEAQ (reference sequence). The CDR3 DNA reads as TGTGCCAGCAGCCCGCGGACAGCGAGCTCTGGAAACACCATATATTTT. The encoded protein is CASSPRTASSGNTIYF.

Turning to this clone: The sample carries other DNA sequences with the same CDR3. The chain couples TRBV25-1 to TRBJ1-1; D is uncertain. With 5 bases removed from V and 5 bases from J, the gap between germline ends came to 9 bases. This CDR3 contains 12 residues. Germline assignment: CDR1 MGHDK and CDR2 SYGVNS. The CDR3 coding sequence is TGTGCCAGCAGTTTGGGGTATACTGAAGCTTTCTTT. Translated: CASSLGYTEAFF.

The genes are TRBV5-6 and TRBJ1-5, with TRBD1 as a possible D gene (5 bases). This CDR3 is built from 14 residues. Germline CDR1 SGHDT, CDR2 YYEEEE. Trimming removed 2 bases at V and 6 bases at J, with 12 bases between. CDR3: CASSFWGIGQPQHF. The CDR3 nucleotides are TGTGCCAGCAGCTTCTGGGGGATCGGTCAGCCCCAGCATTTT. Full variable domain (outside the CDR3, taken from reference TRBV5-6 and TRBJ1-5): DAGVTQSPTHLIKTRGQQVTLRCSPKSGHDTVSWYQQALGQGPQFIFQYYEEEERQRGNFPDRFSGHQFPNYSSELNVNALLLGDSALYLCASSFWGIGQPQHFGDGTRLSIL.

The chain recombines TRBV6-5 with TRBJ2-1; D is perhaps TRBD2 (6 bases). There are 14 residues in the CDR3. The germline CDR1 and CDR2 sequences are MNHEY and SVGAGI. V was shortened by 10 bases and J by 3 bases, with 16 bases between the two germline ends. Here the CDR3 reads CATKLASIYNEQFF. As DNA, the CDR3 is TGTGCCACGAAACTAGCTTCCATCTACAATGAGCAGTTCTTC.

This clone was seen only once. CDR3 sequence reads: CASSQLAASRTDTQYF. CDR3 nucleotide sequence: TGTGCCAGCAGCCAACTAGCGGCCAGTCGCACAGATACGCAGTATTTT. The rearrangement joins TRBV11-2 to TRBJ2-3, with 8 bases that match TRBD2. The CDR3 covers 16 residues. V gave up 5 bases and J gave up 1 base; unmatched junction bases: 8. Germline CDR1 and CDR2: SGHAT and FQNNGV.

CDR3 region: CASSLGLAGGIGSYNEQFF. The CDR3, as DNA: TGTGCCAGCAGCTTGGGGCTAGCGGGGGGGATAGGCTCCTACAATGAGCAGTTCTTC. This chain uses TRBV5-4 with TRBJ2-1; 12 bases fit TRBD2. The V gene's germline CDR1 is SGHNT and CDR2 YYREEE (reference sequence). The CDR3 length is 19 residues. Trimming removed 0 bases from V and 0 bases from J; junction bases left unmatched: 7.

A remark on this clone: This could be a read error, since a much larger clone is one nucleotide away. This sample also contains other DNA sequences that code for the same CDR3. The J gene is TRBJ2-7, the V gene TRBV7-7; 11 bases agree with TRBD1. Germline V gene data show CDR1 as SSHAT and CDR2 as FNYEAQ (reference sequence). CDR3 length: 14 amino acids. CDR3 coding DNA: TGTGCTAGCAGCCCCGGGACAGGGGGCTACGAGCAGTACTTC. Its translation is CASSPGTGGYEQYF.

The V and J genes are TRBV28 and TRBJ2-2; no firm D call. V was pared by 5 bases and J by 8 bases, with 9 bases between. This CDR3 comprises 12 residues. Germline CDR1 MDHEN, CDR2 SYDVKM. CDR3: CASSQQLGELFF. As DNA, the CDR3 is TGTGCCAGCAGTCAGCAATTGGGGGAGCTGTTTTTT.

The rearrangement uses TRBV29-1 and TRBJ2-1, with TRBD2 matching 7 bases. With V trimmed by 0 bases and J by 2 bases, 4 bases remained unmatched. The germline gives CDR1 SQVTM, CDR2 ANQGSEA. The CDR3 has 15 amino acids. CDR3 amino acids: CSVEDRLAAYNEQFF. For the CDR3, the DNA is TGCAGCGTTGAAGATCGCCTAGCGGCCTACAATGAGCAGTTCTTC.

This chain uses TRBV27 with TRBJ1-4; D is perhaps TRBD1 (5 bases). CDR3 length equals 15 residues. Trimming shortened V by 3 bases and J by 7 bases, and 15 bases separated the two germline ends. CDR1 MNHEY and CDR2 SMNVEV come from the germline V gene (reference sequence). The CDR3 coding sequence is TGTGCCAGCAGTTTTGATAGGGCCGGGGGTGAAAAACTGTTTTTT. This encodes CASSFDRAGGEKLFF.

In the case of this clone: The sample has other DNA sequences that encode this CDR3 too. This CDR3 is CASSRDSYEQYF. The CDR3 DNA follows: TGTGCCAGCAGCCGCGACAGCTACGAGCAGTACTTC. The genes are TRBV5-6 and TRBJ2-7; D is perhaps TRBD1 (5 bases). The germline V and J ends were trimmed by 4 bases and 3 bases, with 8 bases remaining between them. This CDR3 is 12 amino acids long. Germline V gene lookup returns CDR1 SGHDT and CDR2 YYEEEE.

The chain carries TRBV11-2 and TRBJ2-7; D uncertain. This CDR3 is 15 amino acids long. V was pared by 4 bases and J by 2 bases, with 15 bases between. The germline CDR1 and CDR2 sequences are SGHAT and FQNNGV. The DNA of the CDR3 is TGTGCCAGCAGCTACGAGATGGGTTCTCCCTACGAGCAGTACTTC. The encoded protein is CASSYEMGSPYEQYF.

The V gene is TRBV4-1, the J gene TRBJ2-1; D remains ambiguous. The length of the CDR3 is 13 residues. V was pared by 0 bases and J by 8 bases, with 8 bases between. The V gene's germline CDR1 is MGHRA and CDR2 YSYEKL. CDR3 coding DNA: TGCGCCAGCAGCCAAGATTTACCATATGAGCAGTTCTTC. It codes for CASSQDLPYEQFF.

The CDR3 bases are TGTGCCAGTAGCACAGGGGGCATTCAGCCCCAGCATTTT. Translating it yields CASSTGGIQPQHF. This rearrangement joins TRBV19 to TRBJ1-5, with 9 bases lining up with TRBD1. This CDR3 has 13 residues. CDR1 and CDR2 from the germline V gene are LNHDA and SQIVND (reference sequence). Losses at the gene ends were 6 bases for V and 6 bases for J; bases not matched to a gene: 3.

J is TRBJ2-1 and V is TRBV10-2; no clear D gene. V was clipped by 3 bases and J by 6 bases, with 12 bases between them. Germline CDR1 WSHSY, CDR2 SAAADI. CDR3 length equals 14 residues. This CDR3 reads CASSDGVGINEQFF. DNA of the CDR3: TGCGCCAGCAGTGATGGGGTAGGCATCAATGAGCAGTTCTTC.